These 26 T cell receptor beta chains were sequenced from one sample in a study of blood T cell repertoires in COVID-19. Data came from immunoSEQ multiplex PCR; TCRdb stores just in-frame clones and leaves some out. The sample records 240,000 or so clones, 82% being singletons. Sequencing was done on a sample of peripheral blood. The origin of the receptors is a woman between 55 and 75 years old with active or convalescent COVID-19.

CDR3 residues: CASSNAGTLGNTIYF. The CDR3 DNA reads TGTGCCAGCAGCAACGCCGGGACTCTCGGAAACACCATATATTTT. This sequence joins TRBV13 and TRBJ1-3; weak D call: TRBD1 (5 bases). This CDR3 has 15 amino acids. V was clipped by 5 bases and J by 4 bases, with 15 bases between them. Germline CDR1 PRHDT, CDR2 FYEKMQ (reference sequence). The whole variable domain, filled in from reference TRBV13 and TRBJ1-3, reads AAGVIQSPRHLIKEKRETATLKCYPIPRHDTVYWYQQGPGQDPQFLISFYEKMQSDKGSIPDRFSAQQFSDYHSELNMSSLELGDSALYFCASSNAGTLGNTIYFGEGSWLTVV.

CDR3 DNA sequence: TGTGCCAGCAGTGACTCGGGGGGTCGGACGGGACGGGAAAAACTGTTTTTT. Its translation: CASSDSGGRTGREKLFF. The V call is TRBV6-4, the J call TRBJ1-4, with D tentatively TRBD1 (5 bases). Trimming removed 0 bases from V and 8 bases from J, with 19 bases in between. The germline V gene encodes CDR1 MRHNA and CDR2 SNTAGT. There are 17 residues in the CDR3.

The CDR3 region has the DNA TGCGCCAGCAGCGCCGGATCGCAGGCCCGCTATGGCTACACCTTC. This encodes CASSAGSQARYGYTF. V is TRBV5-1 and J is TRBJ1-2; D is unresolved. Trimming left V 4 bases short and J 4 bases short, with 17 bases between. The germline gives CDR1 SGHRS, CDR2 YFSETQ. The CDR3 is made up of 15 amino acids.

This sequence joins TRBV5-1 and TRBJ2-5; maybe TRBD1 (5 bases). V was cut by 4 bases and J by 4 bases, with 11 bases left in between. This CDR3 contains 13 residues. The germline V gene has CDR1 SGHRS and CDR2 YFSETQ. CDR3 DNA sequence: TGCGCCAGCAGCGTCGGACACCGAGAGACCCAGTACTTC. This encodes CASSVGHRETQYF.

This chain connects TRBV5-1 to TRBJ1-1, with D possibly TRBD1 on 5 matching bases. From germline, CDR1 is SGHRS and CDR2 YFSETQ. V lost 4 bases, J lost 3 bases, and 13 bases lay in between. The CDR3 extends over 14 amino acids. The CDR3 DNA is TGCGCCAGCAGCCCCCTTTCGGGGGACACTGAAGCTTTCTTT. Protein sequence: CASSPLSGDTEAFF.

The chain combines TRBV19 with TRBJ2-7; TRBD1 matches at 10 bases. The junction had 7 bases not matched to a gene; V was cut back by 5 bases and J by 3 bases. CDR1 is LNHDA, CDR2 SQIVND, per germline (reference sequence). The CDR3 has 15 residues. The CDR3 sequence: CASSVSGTGDYEQYF. The CDR3 nucleotides read TGTGCCAGTAGTGTCTCCGGGACAGGGGACTACGAGCAGTACTTC.

The chain combines TRBV6-1 with TRBJ2-6; D is uncertain. V was cut by 7 bases and J by 0 bases, with 7 bases left in between. CDR3 length: 14 amino acids. The V gene's germline CDR1 is MNHNS and CDR2 SASEGT. In DNA, the CDR3 is TGTGCCAGCACTGCTAGCTCTGGGGCCAACGTCCTGACTTTC. This translates into CASTASSGANVLTF.

The rearrangement joins TRBV6-5 to TRBJ1-6; 8 nucleotides agree with TRBD1. The germline V gene has CDR1 MNHEY and CDR2 SVGAGI. J lost 7 bases, V lost 0 bases, and 5 bases had no gene match. The CDR3 loop spans 16 amino acids. In nucleotides, the CDR3 is TGTGCCAGCAGTTACTCGACAGGGGTTAACAATTCACCCCTCCACTTT. Translated: CASSYSTGVNNSPLHF.

V is TRBV9 and J is TRBJ1-2; a weak D match, TRBD1 (6 bases). Per germline, CDR1 SGDLS and CDR2 YYNGEE. Trimming shortened V by 5 bases and J by 7 bases, and 15 bases separated the two germline ends. The CDR3 length is 13 residues. Here the CDR3 DNA reads TGTGCCAGCAGAGCCAACAGGGACGCTGGCTACACCTTC. Protein sequence: CASRANRDAGYTF.

The chain is built from TRBV11-3 and TRBJ2-3; 12 bases are shared with TRBD2. The CDR3 has 17 amino acids. Trimming removed 3 bases from V and 0 bases from J; junction bases left unmatched: 4. Germline values: CDR1 SGHNT, CDR2 YENEEA. CDR3 in DNA: TGTGCCAGCAGCTTGACTAGCGGGGGCCTTAGCACAGATACGCAGTATTTT. Translation gives CASSLTSGGLSTDTQYF. Complete variable domain (other parts from reference TRBV11-3 and TRBJ2-3): EAGVVQSPRYKIIEKKQPVAFWCNPISGHNTLYWYLQNLGQGPELLIRYENEEAVDDSQLPKDRFSAERLKGVDSTLKIQPAELGDSAVYLCASSLTSGGLSTDTQYFGPGTRLTVL.

The chain employs TRBV4-2 and TRBJ1-1; D is possibly TRBD1 (6 bases). V was cut by 1 base and J by 12 bases, with 15 bases left in between. The CDR3 is made up of 13 amino acids. CDR1 and CDR2 (germline): LGHNA, YNFKEQ. This CDR3 reads CASSQVDRPHPFF. In nucleotides, the CDR3 is TGTGCCAGCAGCCAAGTTGACAGGCCTCACCCTTTCTTT.

The J gene is TRBJ1-2, the V gene TRBV27; D may be TRBD1 (5 bases). V was trimmed by 10 bases and J by 0 bases, leaving 12 bases between them. CDR1 is MNHEY and CDR2 is SMNVEV in the germline V gene (reference sequence). The CDR3 runs 13 residues. The CDR3 is CATLGGANYGYTF. The CDR3 DNA reads TGTGCCACCCTTGGGGGGGCTAACTATGGCTACACCTTC.

The chain combines TRBV6-6 with TRBJ2-5; D may be TRBD2 (6 bases). V lost 4 bases and J 5 bases, leaving 14 bases between the germline ends. Germline CDR1 and CDR2: MNHNY and SVGAGI (reference sequence). CDR3 length: 14 amino acids. CDR3 nucleotide sequence: TGTGCCAGCAGTTCACCCTCGCGGGATGAGACCCAGTACTTC. Translation: CASSSPSRDETQYF.

This chain connects TRBV5-1 to TRBJ2-3, with TRBD1 identical over 9 bases. Unmatched junction bases numbered 4, after V lost 5 bases and J lost 0 bases. The CDR3 loop spans 15 amino acids. In germline, CDR1 is SGHRS, CDR2 YFSETQ. The CDR3 spells CASRTGGQSTDTQYF. CDR3 nucleotide sequence: TGCGCCAGCAGAACAGGGGGCCAAAGCACAGATACGCAGTATTTT.

The chain combines TRBV28 with TRBJ2-3, with a tentative D call TRBD2 (7 bases). The CDR3 totals 14 residues. V lost 3 bases, J lost 2 bases, and 9 bases lay in between. CDR1 MDHEN and CDR2 SYDVKM come from the germline V gene. The CDR3 is CASSLGGPTDTQYF. For the CDR3, the DNA is TGTGCCAGCAGTTTGGGGGGGCCCACAGATACGCAGTATTTT.

This sequence joins TRBV7-3 and TRBJ1-2, with TRBD1 as a possible D gene (6 bases). The CDR3 runs 16 residues. Germline V gives CDR1 SGHTA, CDR2 FQGTGA. V lost 2 bases and J 2 bases, leaving 15 bases between the germline ends. CDR3 in DNA: TGTGCCAGCAGCTTAGTCCGGGCAGGGGTCAACTATGGCTACACCTTC. As protein: CASSLVRAGVNYGYTF. Based on the CDR3 plus reference TRBV7-3 and TRBJ1-2, the full variable domain is GAGVSQTPSNKVTEKGKYVELRCDPISGHTALYWYRQSLGQGPEFLIYFQGTGAADDSGLPNDRFFAVRPEGSVSTLKIQRTERGDSAVYLCASSLVRAGVNYGYTFGSGTRLTVV.

V and J are TRBV13 and TRBJ2-7; 13 positions match TRBD2. Germline lookup yields CDR1 PRHDT and CDR2 FYEKMQ (reference sequence). V lost 4 bases to trimming and J lost 2 bases; unmatched junction nucleotides: 5. This CDR3 is 16 amino acids long. CDR3 DNA sequence: TGTGCCAGCAGCTCCGGACTAGCGGGGGCTCCCTACGAGCAGTACTTC. Encoded protein: CASSSGLAGAPYEQYF.

The rearrangement joins TRBV10-3 to TRBJ2-3; no reliable D call. The V and J ends lost 3 bases and 9 bases respectively, with 13 bases between them. The CDR3 spans 13 residues. Germline CDR1 is ENHRY and CDR2 is SYGVKD. CDR3 in amino acids: CAISEDNYSTQYF. In DNA, the CDR3 is TGTGCCATCAGTGAAGATAACTACTCGACGCAGTATTTT.

This chain links TRBV7-9 with TRBJ1-2, with unresolved D. Trimming left V 1 base short and J 2 bases short, with 8 bases between. The CDR3 is made up of 14 amino acids. Germline CDR1 is SEHNR and CDR2 is FQNEAQ (reference sequence). The DNA of the CDR3 is TGTGCCAGCAGCTTAGTCGGGTCCAACTATGGCTACACCTTC. Translated, it gives CASSLVGSNYGYTF.

This sequence joins TRBV7-3 and TRBJ2-1, with 7 bases matching TRBD2. The V gene's germline CDR1 is SGHTA and CDR2 FQGTGA. The CDR3 extends over 13 amino acids. J was trimmed by 15 bases and V by 1 base; bases with no gene match: 9. Written as DNA, the CDR3 is TGTGCCAGCAGCTTAAATGGGGGGGAGAGTAGGTTCTTC. Protein: CASSLNGGESRFF.

V gene TRBV5-3 combines with J gene TRBJ1-5, with 7 bases fitting TRBD1. TRBV5-3 has ORF status, its function being uncertain. The V gene end was trimmed by 4 bases and the J gene end by 1 base; junction bases not matched to a gene: 8. This CDR3 comprises 16 residues. The CDR3 region is CARSHIRGKSNQPQHF. The CDR3 DNA reads as TGTGCCAGAAGCCACATCAGGGGGAAGAGCAATCAGCCCCAGCATTTT.

The gene calls are TRBV4-1 and TRBJ1-5, with 7 bases fitting TRBD1. The V and J ends lost 2 bases and 2 bases, in that order; junction bases with no gene match: 15. This CDR3 comprises 19 residues. The germline V gene has CDR1 MGHRA and CDR2 YSYEKL. The CDR3 here is CASSQHPDRVRDGNQPQHF. The CDR3 DNA sequence: TGCGCCAGCAGCCAACACCCCGACAGGGTCCGGGATGGCAATCAGCCCCAGCATTTT.

V usage is TRBV3-1 (or the pseudogene TRBV3-2) and J usage is TRBJ2-1; possibly TRBD1 for D (6 bases). The CDR3 spans 14 residues. Trimming cost V 1 base and J 6 bases, with 10 bases left between them. Germline lookup yields CDR1 LGHDT and CDR2 YNNKEL (reference sequence). The CDR3 DNA sequence: TGTGCCAGCAGCCAAGCGGGCAGGGGCAATGAGCAGTTCTTC. Encoded protein: CASSQAGRGNEQFF.

This chain joins TRBV2 and TRBJ2-2, with 9 bases fitting TRBD1. Germline assignment: CDR1 SNHLY and CDR2 FYNNEI. The J segment lost 5 bases and the V segment lost 6 bases, leaving 7 bases of the junction unmatched. The CDR3 covers 15 residues. The CDR3: CASSMLGQGTGELFF. CDR3 sequence (DNA): TGTGCCAGCAGCATGCTGGGACAGGGAACCGGGGAGCTGTTTTTT.

V is TRBV5-1 and J is TRBJ2-7; tentatively, D is TRBD1 (7 bases). Germline V CDR1 and CDR2: SGHRS, YFSETQ. V lost 4 bases and J 3 bases, leaving 11 bases between the germline ends. The CDR3 is 13 amino acids. In nucleotides, the CDR3 is TGCGCCAGCAGCGACAGGGACTTCTACGAGCAGTACTTC. This translates into CASSDRDFYEQYF.

V and J are TRBV18 and TRBJ2-3, with D possibly matching TRBD1 (6 bases). V shed 3 bases and J shed 4 bases, with 11 bases lying between them. The CDR3 consists of 14 residues. Germline CDR1 KGHSH, CDR2 LQKENI. CDR3 DNA: TGTGCCAGCTCACCGTCTAAGGGGGCAGATACGCAGTATTTT. It codes for CASSPSKGADTQYF.